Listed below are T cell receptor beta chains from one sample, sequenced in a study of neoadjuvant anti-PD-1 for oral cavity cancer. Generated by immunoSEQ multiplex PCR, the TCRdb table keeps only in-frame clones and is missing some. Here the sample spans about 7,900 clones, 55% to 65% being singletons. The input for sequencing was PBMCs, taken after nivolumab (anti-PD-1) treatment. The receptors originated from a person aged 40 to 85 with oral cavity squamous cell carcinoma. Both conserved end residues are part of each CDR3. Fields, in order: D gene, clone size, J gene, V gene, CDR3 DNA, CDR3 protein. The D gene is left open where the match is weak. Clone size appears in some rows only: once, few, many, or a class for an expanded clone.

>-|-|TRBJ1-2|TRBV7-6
TGTGCCAGCAGCTTAGAGGTCTCGGGAGGCTACACCTTC
CASSLEVSGGYTF
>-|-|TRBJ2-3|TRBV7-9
TGTGCCAGCAGCTTAGTAGGCAGCGGCATAACAGATACGCAGTATTTT
CASSLVGSGITDTQYF
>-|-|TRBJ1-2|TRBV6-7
TGTGCCAGCAGTTACGGGCAGGGGAGACCTCTTAACTATGGCTACACCTTC
CASSYGQGRPLNYGYTF
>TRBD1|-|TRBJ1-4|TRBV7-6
TGTGCCAGCAGTAGAATTGTTGGACAGGGTAATGAAAAACTGTTTTTT
CASSRIVGQGNEKLFF
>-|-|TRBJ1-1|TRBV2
TGTGCCAGCAGTCTCCAGGGTGACACTGAAGCTTTCTTT
CASSLQGDTEAFF
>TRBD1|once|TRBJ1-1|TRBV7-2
TGTGCCAGCAGCTCTCCTCTCTGGGGGACAGGGGGTAAAAACACTGAAGCTTTCTTT
CASSSPLWGTGGKNTEAFF
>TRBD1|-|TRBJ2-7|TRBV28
TGTGCCATAAGAGGGACAGGGGGCGCCTCGGACTACGAGCAGTACTTC
CAIRGTGGASDYEQYF
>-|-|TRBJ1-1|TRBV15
TGTGCCACCAGCAGAGATTCTCGACTTGACACTGAAGCTTTCTTT
CATSRDSRLDTEAFF
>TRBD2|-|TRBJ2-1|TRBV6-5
TGTGCCGTCAGCGGACTAGCGCCTAATGAGCAGTTCTTC
CAVSGLAPNEQFF
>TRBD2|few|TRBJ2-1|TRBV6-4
TGTGCCAGCAGTGAATTACTAGCGCTCAATGAGCAGTTCTTC
CASSELLALNEQFF
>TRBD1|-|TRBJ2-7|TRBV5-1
TGCGCCAGCAGCAAAGAATCAGGGGGCGAGCAGTACTTC
CASSKESGGEQYF
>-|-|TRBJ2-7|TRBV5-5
TGTGCCAGCAGCCCCGGACTCTCCTACGAGCAGTACTTC
CASSPGLSYEQYF
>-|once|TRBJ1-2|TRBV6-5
TGTGCCAGCAGTCGGTCGGACAGCACGATCTATGGCTACACCTTC
CASSRSDSTIYGYTF
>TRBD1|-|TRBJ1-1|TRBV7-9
TGTGCCAGCAGCACCCCGACAGGGCTGAACACTGAAGCTTTCTTT
CASSTPTGLNTEAFF
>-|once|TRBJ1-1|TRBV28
TGTGCCAGCAAGGATCGACCCTTTAACATTCAGTCGGGCACTGAAGCTTTCTTT
CASKDRPFNIQSGTEAFF
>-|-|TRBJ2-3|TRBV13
TGTGCCAGCAGCTTTAGCGGTGAAACTAGCACAGATACGCAGTATTTT
CASSFSGETSTDTQYF
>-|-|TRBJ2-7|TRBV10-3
TGTGCCATCAGTGATATCCACTACGAGCAGTACTTC
CAISDIHYEQYF
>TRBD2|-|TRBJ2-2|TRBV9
TGTGCCAGCAGCGTACGCACAAGTAGGTGGGAGGGTTATGTCACCGGGGAGCTGTTTTTT
CASSVRTSRWEGYVTGELFF
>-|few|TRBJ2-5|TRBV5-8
TGTGCCAGCAGTCGAAAGGATGTCGTAGAGACCCAGTACTTC
CASSRKDVVETQYF
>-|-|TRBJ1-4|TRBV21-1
TGTGCCAGCGCCTGGTACAGAACAACTAATGAAAAACTGTTTTTT
CASAWYRTTNEKLFF
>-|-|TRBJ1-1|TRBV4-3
TGCGCCAGCAGCCAAGCTGGGACTGAAGCTTTCTTT
CASSQAGTEAFF
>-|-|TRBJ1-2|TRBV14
TGTGCCAGCAGCCTATGGGGGTATGGCTACACCTTC
CASSLWGYGYTF
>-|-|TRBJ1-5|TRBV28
TGTGCCAGCAGTTTATGGCAGGATAGCAATCAGCCCCAGCATTTT
CASSLWQDSNQPQHF
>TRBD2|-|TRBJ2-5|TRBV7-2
TGTGCCAGCAGCTCTGGACTAGCGCAGGAGACCCAGTACTTC
CASSSGLAQETQYF
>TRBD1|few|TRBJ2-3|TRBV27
TGTGCCAGCAGTTTAGTCGAGGACAGGGCGTATACGCAGTATTTT
CASSLVEDRAYTQYF
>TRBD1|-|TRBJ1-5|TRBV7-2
TGTGCCAGCAGCCGGACAGGGAATCAGCCCCAGCATTTT
CASSRTGNQPQHF
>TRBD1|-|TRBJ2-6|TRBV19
TGTGCCAGTAGTACGATCCCGGGACAGGTCTTTTCTGGGGCCAACGTCCTGACTTTC
CASSTIPGQVFSGANVLTF
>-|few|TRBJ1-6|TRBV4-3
TGCGCCAGCAGCCGGGGACCGGCCGGGGAATATTCACCCCTCCACTTT
CASSRGPAGEYSPLHF
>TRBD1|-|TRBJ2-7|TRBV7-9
TGTGCCAGCAGCTTAGACGGGACAGGGGGCTACGAGCAGTACTTC
CASSLDGTGGYEQYF
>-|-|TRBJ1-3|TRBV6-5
TGTGCCAGCAGCGAACTTGCCGTCGGAAACACCATATATTTT
CASSELAVGNTIYF
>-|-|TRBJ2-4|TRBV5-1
TGCGCCAGCAGCGCCGAACAGGTAGCCAAAAACATTCAGTACTTC
CASSAEQVAKNIQYF
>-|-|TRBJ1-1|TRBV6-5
TGTGCCAGCAGTGAAGTTGACGGCACTGAAGCTTTCTTT
CASSEVDGTEAFF
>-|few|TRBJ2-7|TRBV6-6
TGTGCCAGCAGTTACGCGTCCCAGGGCTACGAGCAGTACTTC
CASSYASQGYEQYF
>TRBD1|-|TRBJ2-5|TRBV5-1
TGCGCCAGCAGCCCTTTTCCGGGACAGGGGACGGAGACCCAGTACTTC
CASSPFPGQGTETQYF
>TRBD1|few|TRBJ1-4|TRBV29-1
TGCAGCGTCGGACAGGGGACTAATGAAAAACTGTTTTTT
CSVGQGTNEKLFF
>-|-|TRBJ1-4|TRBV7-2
TGTGCCAGCACCTACAGCGGGACAGAAAAACTGTTTTTT
CASTYSGTEKLFF